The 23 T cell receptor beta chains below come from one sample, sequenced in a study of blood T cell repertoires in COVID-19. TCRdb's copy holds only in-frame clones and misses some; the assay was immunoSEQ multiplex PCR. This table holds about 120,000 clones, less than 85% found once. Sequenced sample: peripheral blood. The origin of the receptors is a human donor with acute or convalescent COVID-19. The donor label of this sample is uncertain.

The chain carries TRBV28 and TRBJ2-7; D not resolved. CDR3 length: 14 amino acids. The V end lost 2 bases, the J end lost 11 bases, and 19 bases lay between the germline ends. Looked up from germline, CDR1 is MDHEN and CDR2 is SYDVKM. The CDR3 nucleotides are TGTGCCAGCAGTTTAAGAGAAGGATTAACCCGGGAGTACTTC. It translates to CASSLREGLTREYF.

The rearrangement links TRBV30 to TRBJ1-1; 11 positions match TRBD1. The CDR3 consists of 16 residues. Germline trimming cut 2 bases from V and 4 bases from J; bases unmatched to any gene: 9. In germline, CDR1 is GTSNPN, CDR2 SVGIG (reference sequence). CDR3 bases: TGTGCCTGGAGTCCAGGACAGGGGGCTTATGGCACTGAAGCTTTCTTT. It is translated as CAWSPGQGAYGTEAFF. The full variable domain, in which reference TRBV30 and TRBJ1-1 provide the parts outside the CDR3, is SQTIHQWPATLVQPVGSPLSLECTVEGTSNPNLYWYRQAAGRGLQLLFYSVGIGQISSEVPQNLSASRPQDRQFILSSKKLLLSDSGFYLCAWSPGQGAYGTEAFFGQGTRLTVV.

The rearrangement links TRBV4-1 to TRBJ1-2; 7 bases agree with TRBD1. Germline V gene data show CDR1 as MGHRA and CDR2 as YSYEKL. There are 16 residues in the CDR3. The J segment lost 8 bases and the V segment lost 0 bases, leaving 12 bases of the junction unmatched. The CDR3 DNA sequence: TGCGCCAGCAGCCAAGATTCCCGCCCGACAGGGACGGGCTACACCTTC. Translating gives CASSQDSRPTGTGYTF.

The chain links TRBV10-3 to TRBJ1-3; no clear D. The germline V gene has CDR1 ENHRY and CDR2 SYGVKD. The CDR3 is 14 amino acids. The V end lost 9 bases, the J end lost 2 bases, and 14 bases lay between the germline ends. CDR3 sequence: CAMVRDGTGNTIYF. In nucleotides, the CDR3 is TGTGCCATGGTCCGGGATGGTACTGGAAACACCATATATTTT.

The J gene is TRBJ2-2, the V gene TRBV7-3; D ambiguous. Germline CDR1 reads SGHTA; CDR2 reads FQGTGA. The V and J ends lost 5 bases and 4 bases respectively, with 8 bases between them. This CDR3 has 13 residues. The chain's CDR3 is CASSPISTGELFF. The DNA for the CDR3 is TGTGCCAGCAGCCCGATTAGCACCGGGGAGCTGTTTTTT.

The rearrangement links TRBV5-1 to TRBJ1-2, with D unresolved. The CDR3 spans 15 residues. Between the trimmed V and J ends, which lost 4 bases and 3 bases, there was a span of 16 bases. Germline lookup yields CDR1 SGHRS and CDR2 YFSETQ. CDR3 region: CASSTGGQAYYGYTF. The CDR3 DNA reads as TGCGCCAGCAGCACGGGAGGGCAGGCCTACTATGGCTACACCTTC.

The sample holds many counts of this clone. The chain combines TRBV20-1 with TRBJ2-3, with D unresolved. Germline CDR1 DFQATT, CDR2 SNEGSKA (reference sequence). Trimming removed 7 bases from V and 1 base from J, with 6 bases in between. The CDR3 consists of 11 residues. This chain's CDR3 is CSVQGTDTQYF. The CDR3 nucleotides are TGCAGTGTTCAGGGCACAGATACGCAGTATTTT.

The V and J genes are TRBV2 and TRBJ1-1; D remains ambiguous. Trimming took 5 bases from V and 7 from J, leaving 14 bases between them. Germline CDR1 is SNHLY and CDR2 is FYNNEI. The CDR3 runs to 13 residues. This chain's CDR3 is CASSTSRWGEAFF. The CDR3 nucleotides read TGTGCCAGCAGTACTAGCCGTTGGGGTGAAGCTTTCTTT.

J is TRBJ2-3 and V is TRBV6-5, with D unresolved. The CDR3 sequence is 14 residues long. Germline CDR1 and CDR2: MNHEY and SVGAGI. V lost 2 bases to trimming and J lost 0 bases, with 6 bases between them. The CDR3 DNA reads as TGTGCCAGCAGTTACGCCGGTAGCACAGATACGCAGTATTTT. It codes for CASSYAGSTDTQYF.

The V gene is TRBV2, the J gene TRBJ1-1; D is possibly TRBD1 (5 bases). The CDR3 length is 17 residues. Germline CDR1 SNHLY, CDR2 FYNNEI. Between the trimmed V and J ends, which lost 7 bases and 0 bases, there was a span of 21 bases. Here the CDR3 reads CASTDPRQRGMNTEAFF. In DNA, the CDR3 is TGTGCCAGCACCGACCCCCGCCAAAGGGGCATGAACACTGAAGCTTTCTTT.

CDR3 amino acids: CASSLDGAGIYNEQFF. CDR3 bases: TGTGCCAGCAGCTTAGATGGAGCGGGAATATACAATGAGCAGTTCTTC. J is TRBJ2-1 and V is TRBV7-2, with 7 nucleotides matching TRBD2. Germline V gene sequence: CDR1 SGHTA, CDR2 FQGNSA. This CDR3 comprises 16 residues. V lost 1 base and J lost 4; bases outside the gene matches: 7. Variable domain in full (rest from reference TRBV7-2 and TRBJ2-1): GAGVSQSPSNKVTEKGKDVELRCDPISGHTALYWYRQSLGQGLEFLIYFQGNSAPDKSGLPSDRFSAERTGGSVSTLTIQRTQQEDSAVYLCASSLDGAGIYNEQFFGPGTRLTVL.

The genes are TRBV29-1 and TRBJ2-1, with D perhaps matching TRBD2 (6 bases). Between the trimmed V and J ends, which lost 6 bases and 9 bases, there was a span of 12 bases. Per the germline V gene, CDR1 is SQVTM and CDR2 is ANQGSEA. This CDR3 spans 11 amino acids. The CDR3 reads CSVAGRGEQFF. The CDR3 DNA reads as TGCAGCGTCGCGGGGAGAGGTGAGCAGTTCTTC.

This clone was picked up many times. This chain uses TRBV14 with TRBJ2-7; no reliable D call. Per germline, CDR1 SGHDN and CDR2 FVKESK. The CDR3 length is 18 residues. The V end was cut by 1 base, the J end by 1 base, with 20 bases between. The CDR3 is CASSQGRPPQLWSYEQYV. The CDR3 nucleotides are TGTGCCAGCAGCCAAGGGAGACCACCCCAATTGTGGTCCTACGAGCAGTACGTC.

The CDR3 here is CASSYSQYSNQPQHF. The CDR3 nucleotides read TGTGCCAGCAGTTACTCCCAGTATAGCAATCAGCCCCAGCATTTT. The chain combines TRBV6-5 with TRBJ1-5; no firm D call. Looked up from germline, CDR1 is MNHEY and CDR2 is SVGAGI. Between the trimmed V and J ends, which lost 0 bases and 0 bases, there was a span of 6 bases. This CDR3 contains 15 residues.

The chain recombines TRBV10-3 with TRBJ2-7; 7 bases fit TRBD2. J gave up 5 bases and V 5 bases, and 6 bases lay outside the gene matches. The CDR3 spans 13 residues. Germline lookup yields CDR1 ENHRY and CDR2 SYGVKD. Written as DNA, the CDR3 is TGTGCCATCAGTCGGACTAGACCCGACGAGCAGTACTTC. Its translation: CAISRTRPDEQYF.

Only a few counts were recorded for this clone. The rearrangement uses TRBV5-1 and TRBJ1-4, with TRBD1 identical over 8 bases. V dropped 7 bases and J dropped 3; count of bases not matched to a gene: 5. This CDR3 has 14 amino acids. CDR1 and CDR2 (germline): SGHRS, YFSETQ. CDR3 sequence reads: CASGTGGSNEKLFF. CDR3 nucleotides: TGCGCCAGCGGTACAGGGGGTTCTAATGAAAAACTGTTTTTT.

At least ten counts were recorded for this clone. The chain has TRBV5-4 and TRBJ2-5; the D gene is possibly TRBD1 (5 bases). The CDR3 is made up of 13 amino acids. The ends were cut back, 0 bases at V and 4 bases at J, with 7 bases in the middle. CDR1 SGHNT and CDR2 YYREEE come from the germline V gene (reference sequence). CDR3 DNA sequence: TGTGCCAGCAGCTTGGAAGGGGCAGAGACCCAGTACTTC. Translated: CASSLEGAETQYF.

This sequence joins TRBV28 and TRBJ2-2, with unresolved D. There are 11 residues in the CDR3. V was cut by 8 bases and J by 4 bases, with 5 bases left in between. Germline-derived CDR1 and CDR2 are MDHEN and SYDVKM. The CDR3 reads CASFGTGELFF. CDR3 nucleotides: TGTGCCAGCTTCGGCACCGGGGAGCTGTTTTTT.

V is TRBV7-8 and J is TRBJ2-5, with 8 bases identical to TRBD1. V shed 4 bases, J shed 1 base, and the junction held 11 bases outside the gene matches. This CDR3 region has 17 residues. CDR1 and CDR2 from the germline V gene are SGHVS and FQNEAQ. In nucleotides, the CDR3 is TGTGCCAGCAGCTCATTACGCAGGGGGCGCACCCAAGAGACCCAGTACTTC. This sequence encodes CASSSLRRGRTQETQYF.

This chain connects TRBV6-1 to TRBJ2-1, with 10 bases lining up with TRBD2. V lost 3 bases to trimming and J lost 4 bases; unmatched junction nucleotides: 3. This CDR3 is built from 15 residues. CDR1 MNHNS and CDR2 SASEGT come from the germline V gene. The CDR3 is CASSDHSGGYNEQFF. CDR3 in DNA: TGTGCCAGCAGTGATCATAGCGGGGGGTACAATGAGCAGTTCTTC.

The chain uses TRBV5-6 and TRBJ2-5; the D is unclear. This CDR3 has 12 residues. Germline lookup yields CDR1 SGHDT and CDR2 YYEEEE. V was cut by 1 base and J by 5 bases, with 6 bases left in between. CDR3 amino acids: CASSLLRETQYF. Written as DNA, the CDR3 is TGTGCCAGCAGCTTGTTGCGGGAGACCCAGTACTTC.

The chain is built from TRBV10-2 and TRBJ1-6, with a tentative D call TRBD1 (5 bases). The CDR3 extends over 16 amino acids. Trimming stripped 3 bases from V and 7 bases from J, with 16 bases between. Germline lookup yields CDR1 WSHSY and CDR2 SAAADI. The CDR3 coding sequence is TGCGCCAGCAGTGATCTTATCAGGGCGCGAAATTCACCCCTCCACTTT. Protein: CASSDLIRARNSPLHF.

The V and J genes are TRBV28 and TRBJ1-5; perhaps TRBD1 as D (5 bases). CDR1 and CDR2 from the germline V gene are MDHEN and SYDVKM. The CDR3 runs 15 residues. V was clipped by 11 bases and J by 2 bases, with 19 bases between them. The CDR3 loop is CASKPGGGGNQPQHF. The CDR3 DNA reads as TGTGCCTCCAAACCGGGGGGGGGTGGCAATCAGCCCCAGCATTTT.